This T cell receptor (beta chain) was sequenced in a study of graft-versus-host responses after intestinal transplantation. Overall study context: Recipients underwent multivisceral, liver-intestinal, or isolated intestinal transplants. Study-level points and caveats: Declines in HvG clones occurring early post-transplant were associated with peak circulating GvH clone levels. Some patients had graft-donor T cell macrochimerism. In their allografts, the ratios of graft-versus-host to host-versus-graft T cell clones were high. The marrow of recipients harbored GvH clones, and ileum or blood showed some of them first.

Of note for this clone: Antigen: not known.

The CDR3 sequence is 18 residues long. Germline CDR1 reads SNHLY; CDR2 reads FYNNEI. With V trimmed by 5 bases and J by 4 bases, 12 bases remained unmatched. TCRdb keeps only in-frame clones here, not all; method: immunoSEQ multiplex PCR. This table holds tens of thousands of clones, more than 90% found once. The chain couples TRBV2 to TRBJ2-1, with 12 positions matching TRBD2. The sequence came from a human donor who received an intestinal transplant. The sample in question was unstimulated CD4+ T cells sorted from spleen or lymph node cells, obtained before intestinal transplant. The CDR3 region is CASSTRLAGESRYNEQFF. In DNA, the CDR3 is TGTGCCAGCAGTACCCGACTAGCGGGAGAGTCGAGATACAATGAGCAGTTCTTC.